This T cell receptor (beta chain) was sequenced in a study of beta chain features in type 1 diabetes (dated 2018 in TCRdb). Regarding the study in general: No differences in mean age, gender distribution, total cell number or subset yield were found between patients and healthy donors. Across all samples, roughly 110,000,000 sorted cells were examined, and cell number per subset correlated strongly with RNA yield. In the study, TCRB repertoires of sorted circulating CD4+ T cell subsets from recently diagnosed type 1 diabetes patients were compared with those of matched healthy donors. Naive and central memory subsets were obtained from all 30 or so donors, but regulatory and stem cell-like memory subsets were isolated from only 8 patients and about eight healthy donors. The research as a whole found: Naive, central memory and regulatory TCRB repertoires appeared more similar among patients than among healthy donors. Type 1 diabetes patients showed a moderate but significant shortening of TCRB CDR3 length in all four CD4+ subsets. Patients with type 1 diabetes made fewer insertions and deleted more nucleotides at VDJ recombination sites, implying thymic rearrangement abnormalities. Because cDNA was sequenced instead of genomic DNA, activated cells with high expression could be over-represented, although the groups did not differ in activation or CD3 levels. Shorter templates might have been favored by PCR, but patient and control samples were amplified and corrected together, so both groups would have been affected equally by any skew. HLA sub-analyses involved small numbers of individuals, so any influence of HLA type on TCRB rearrangement remained unresolved.

Points on this clone: Its antigen is not yet known. No much larger clone is present one base from it, and per-base qualities are unavailable.

The High Capacity cDNA Reverse Transcription Kit was used to reverse transcribe all of the isolated RNA, meaning that expressed TCRB transcripts were what got sequenced. Deep immunoSEQ sequencing was applied to naive, central memory and regulatory T cell samples, giving an average of about 3.7 million total reads per sample. Sorted cells were lysed in RLT buffer, and RNA was extracted using DNase-treated RNeasy Micro or Mini kits according to cell number. To prevent cross-contamination, each cell subset was processed individually, whereas patient and healthy donor samples were processed jointly. TCRB sequences were amplified from cDNA with the immunoSEQ multiplex PCR, producing 87-bp fragments spanning the CDR3 region. Sequencing of the amplicons was performed on the Illumina HiSeq platform. Under the source paper's analysis protocol: Synthetic template baselines were used to correct PCR bias computationally, reads within Hamming distance 2 were collapsed, and singletons that could not be merged were discarded. Reads were aligned against IMGT to assign V, D and J genes, CDR3 length and insertions or deletions at six rearrangement sites. Within each subset, clonotype counts were normalized to sorted cell number, and only after that were true diversity and Gini coefficients computed with the tcR R package. The overlap coefficient, calculated on TCRB nucleotide sequences, was used to measure repertoire sharing. TCRdb obtained this table from immuneACCESS and retained in-frame rearrangements with V and J assigned. These tables miss some clones; where compared with another copy, unresolved V genes account for less than half of the shortfall, and the remainder is unexplained. V and J calls and clone size follow that table, whereas D and trimming were derived from the DNA. The sample yields about 150,000 clones; 11% were counted once. The ten most abundant clones make up roughly 1.9% of the sample.

According to the germline V gene (reference sequence), CDR1 reads SGHAT and CDR2 reads FQDESV. The CDR3, from cysteine to phenylalanine, totals 14 residues. Only the CDR3 part of the read is kept: 42 bases, read in frame from the first base. V drops 0 bases and J drops 9 bases, leaving 12 bases in between. A single peripheral blood draw of approximately 120 mL on average was collected from each donor into heparinised tubes. A BD FACSAria II was used to sort naive, central memory, regulatory and stem cell-like memory CD4+ T cells with a panel that included CD45RO, CCR7, CD25, CD127, CD95 and CD27. All sorted populations exceeded 95% purity. PBMCs were isolated immediately by Lymphoprep density gradient centrifugation and stained directly without culture. Samples were stained and sorted in pairs, with one healthy donor and one patient per experiment, so that batch effects were minimized.

Sequencing used central memory CD4+ T cells from blood. The chain uses TRBV11-1 and TRBJ2-1, with the D gene not confidently named. This TCR was recovered from a man between 18 and 35 years old in good health. The base sequence is TGTGCCAGCAGCTTAGCGCTTAGGGCGGTTGAGCAGTTCTTC. This is translated as CASSLALRAVEQFF.